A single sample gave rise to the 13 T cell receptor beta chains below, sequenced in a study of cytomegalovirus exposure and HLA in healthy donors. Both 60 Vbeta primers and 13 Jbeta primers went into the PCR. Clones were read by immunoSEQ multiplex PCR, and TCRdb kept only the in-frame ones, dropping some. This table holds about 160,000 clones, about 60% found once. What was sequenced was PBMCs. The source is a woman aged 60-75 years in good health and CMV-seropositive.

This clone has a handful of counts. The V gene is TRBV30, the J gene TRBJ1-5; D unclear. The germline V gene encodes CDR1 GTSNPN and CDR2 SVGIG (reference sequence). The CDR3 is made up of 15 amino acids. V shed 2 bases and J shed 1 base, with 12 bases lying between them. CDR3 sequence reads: CAWSSGRESNQPQHF. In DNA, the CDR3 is TGTGCCTGGAGTAGCGGACGAGAAAGCAATCAGCCCCAGCATTTT.

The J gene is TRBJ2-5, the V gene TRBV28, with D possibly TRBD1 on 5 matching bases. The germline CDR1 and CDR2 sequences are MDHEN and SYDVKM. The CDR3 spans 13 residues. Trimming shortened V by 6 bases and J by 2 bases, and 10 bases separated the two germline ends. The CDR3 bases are TGTGCCAGCAGCCCAGGGTGGCAAGAGACCCAGTACTTC. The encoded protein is CASSPGWQETQYF.

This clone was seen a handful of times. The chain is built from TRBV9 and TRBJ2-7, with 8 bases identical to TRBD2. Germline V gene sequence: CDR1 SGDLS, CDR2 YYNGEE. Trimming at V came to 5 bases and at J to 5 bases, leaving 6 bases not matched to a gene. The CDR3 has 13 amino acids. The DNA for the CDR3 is TGTGCCAGCAGTGACGGGAGGGGGGACGAGCAGTACTTC. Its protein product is CASSDGRGDEQYF.

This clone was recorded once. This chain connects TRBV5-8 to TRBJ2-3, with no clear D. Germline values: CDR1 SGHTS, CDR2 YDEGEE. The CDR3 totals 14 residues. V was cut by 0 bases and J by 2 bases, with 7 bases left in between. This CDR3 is CASSLGGLTDTQYF. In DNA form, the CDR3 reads TGTGCCAGCAGCTTGGGAGGCCTCACAGATACGCAGTATTTT.

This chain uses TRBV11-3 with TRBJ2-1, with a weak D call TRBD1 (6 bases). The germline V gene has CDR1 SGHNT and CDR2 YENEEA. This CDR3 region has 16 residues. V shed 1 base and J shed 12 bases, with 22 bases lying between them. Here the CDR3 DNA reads TGTGCCAGCAGCTTAGCCGGGATCGGACAGCCTAGTTGGCAGTTCTTC. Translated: CASSLAGIGQPSWQFF.

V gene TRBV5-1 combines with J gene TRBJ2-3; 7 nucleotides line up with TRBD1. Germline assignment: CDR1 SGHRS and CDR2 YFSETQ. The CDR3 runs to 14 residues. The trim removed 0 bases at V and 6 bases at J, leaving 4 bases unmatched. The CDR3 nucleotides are TGCGCCAGCAGCTTGGCGAGGGGGCTGGATACGCAGTATTTT. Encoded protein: CASSLARGLDTQYF.

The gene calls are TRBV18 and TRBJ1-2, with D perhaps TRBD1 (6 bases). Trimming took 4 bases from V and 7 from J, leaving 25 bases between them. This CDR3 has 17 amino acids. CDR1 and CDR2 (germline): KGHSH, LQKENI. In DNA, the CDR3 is TGTGCCAGCTCACGACCAGGGTCAGTTCTGACAGGAGTTGGCTACACCTTC. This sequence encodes CASSRPGSVLTGVGYTF.

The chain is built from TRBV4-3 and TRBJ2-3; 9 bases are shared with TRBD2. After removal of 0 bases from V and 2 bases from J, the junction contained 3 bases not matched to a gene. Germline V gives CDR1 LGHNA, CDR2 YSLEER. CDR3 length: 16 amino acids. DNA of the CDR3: TGCGCCAGCAGCCAAGATCTAGCGGGGATCACAGATACGCAGTATTTT. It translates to CASSQDLAGITDTQYF.

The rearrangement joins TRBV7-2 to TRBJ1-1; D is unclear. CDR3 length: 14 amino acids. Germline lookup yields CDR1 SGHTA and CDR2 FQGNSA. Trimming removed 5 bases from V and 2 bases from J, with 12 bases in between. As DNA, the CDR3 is TGTGCCAGCAGCCCCGCCCTGGGCAACACTGAAGCTTTCTTT. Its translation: CASSPALGNTEAFF. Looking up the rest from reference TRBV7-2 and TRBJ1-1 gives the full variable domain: GAGVSQSPSNKVTEKGKDVELRCDPISGHTALYWYRQSLGQGLEFLIYFQGNSAPDKSGLPSDRFSAERTGGSVSTLTIQRTQQEDSAVYLCASSPALGNTEAFFGQGTRLTVV.

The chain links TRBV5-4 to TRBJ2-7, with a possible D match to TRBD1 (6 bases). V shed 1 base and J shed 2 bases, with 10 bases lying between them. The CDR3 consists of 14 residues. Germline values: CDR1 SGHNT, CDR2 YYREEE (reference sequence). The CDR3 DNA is TGTGCCAGCAGCTTGCAGACAGGCCCCTACGAGCAGTACTTC. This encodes CASSLQTGPYEQYF. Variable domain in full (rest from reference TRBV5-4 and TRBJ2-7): ETGVTQSPTHLIKTRGQQVTLRCSSQSGHNTVSWYQQALGQGPQFIFQYYREEENGRGNFPPRFSGLQFPNYSSELNVNALELDDSALYLCASSLQTGPYEQYFGPGTRLTVT.

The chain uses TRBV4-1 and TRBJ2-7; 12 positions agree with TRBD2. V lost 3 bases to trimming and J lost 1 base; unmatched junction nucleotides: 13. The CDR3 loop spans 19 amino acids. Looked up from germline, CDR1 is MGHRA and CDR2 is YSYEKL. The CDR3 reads CASSQGPDLGTSGSYEQYF. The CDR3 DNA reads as TGCGCCAGCAGCCAGGGCCCTGATTTAGGGACTAGCGGGTCCTACGAGCAGTACTTC.

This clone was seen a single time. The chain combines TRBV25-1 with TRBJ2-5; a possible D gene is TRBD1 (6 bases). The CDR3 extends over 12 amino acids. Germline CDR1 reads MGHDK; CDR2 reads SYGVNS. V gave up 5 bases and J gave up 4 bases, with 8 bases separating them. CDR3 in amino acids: CASSSRGETQYF. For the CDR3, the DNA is TGTGCCAGCAGTAGCAGGGGAGAGACCCAGTACTTC.

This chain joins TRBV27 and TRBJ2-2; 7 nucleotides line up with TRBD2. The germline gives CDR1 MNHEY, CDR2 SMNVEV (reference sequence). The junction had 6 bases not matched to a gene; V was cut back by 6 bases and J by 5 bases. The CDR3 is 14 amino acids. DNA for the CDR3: TGTGCCAGCAGCACCAGGACTAGAACCGGGGAGCTGTTTTTT. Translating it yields CASSTRTRTGELFF.